This T cell receptor (beta chain) comes out of a study of regulatory T cells. Turning to this clone: Its antigen is unknown.

Findings and caveats of the study: Patient Treg samples had roughly tenfold fewer unique productive TRB reads than controls. Regulatory T cells from CD3G-deficient patients were less diverse than autologous conventional CD4+ cells and control regulatory cells.

Primers: 52 TRBV forward and 13 TRBJ reverse. Libraries were prepared by immunoSEQ multiplex PCR; TCRdb keeps only in-frame clonotypes and omits some of them. The repertoire holds about 6,100 clones, with over 75% as singletons. This CDR3 region has 16 residues. J was trimmed by 5 bases and V by 6 bases; bases with no gene match: 13. The V gene's germline CDR1 is MDHEN and CDR2 SYDVKM. The chain employs TRBV28 and TRBJ2-5, with TRBD2 matching over 9 bases. The receptor comes from a person aged 18 to 30 with CD3G deficiency. Sequenced material: CD4+ Tregs sorted from blood. In nucleotides, the CDR3 is TGTGCCAGCAGCGATACCGGGACTAGCTTAAGGGAGACCCAGTACTTC. Translated, it gives CASSDTGTSLRETQYF.